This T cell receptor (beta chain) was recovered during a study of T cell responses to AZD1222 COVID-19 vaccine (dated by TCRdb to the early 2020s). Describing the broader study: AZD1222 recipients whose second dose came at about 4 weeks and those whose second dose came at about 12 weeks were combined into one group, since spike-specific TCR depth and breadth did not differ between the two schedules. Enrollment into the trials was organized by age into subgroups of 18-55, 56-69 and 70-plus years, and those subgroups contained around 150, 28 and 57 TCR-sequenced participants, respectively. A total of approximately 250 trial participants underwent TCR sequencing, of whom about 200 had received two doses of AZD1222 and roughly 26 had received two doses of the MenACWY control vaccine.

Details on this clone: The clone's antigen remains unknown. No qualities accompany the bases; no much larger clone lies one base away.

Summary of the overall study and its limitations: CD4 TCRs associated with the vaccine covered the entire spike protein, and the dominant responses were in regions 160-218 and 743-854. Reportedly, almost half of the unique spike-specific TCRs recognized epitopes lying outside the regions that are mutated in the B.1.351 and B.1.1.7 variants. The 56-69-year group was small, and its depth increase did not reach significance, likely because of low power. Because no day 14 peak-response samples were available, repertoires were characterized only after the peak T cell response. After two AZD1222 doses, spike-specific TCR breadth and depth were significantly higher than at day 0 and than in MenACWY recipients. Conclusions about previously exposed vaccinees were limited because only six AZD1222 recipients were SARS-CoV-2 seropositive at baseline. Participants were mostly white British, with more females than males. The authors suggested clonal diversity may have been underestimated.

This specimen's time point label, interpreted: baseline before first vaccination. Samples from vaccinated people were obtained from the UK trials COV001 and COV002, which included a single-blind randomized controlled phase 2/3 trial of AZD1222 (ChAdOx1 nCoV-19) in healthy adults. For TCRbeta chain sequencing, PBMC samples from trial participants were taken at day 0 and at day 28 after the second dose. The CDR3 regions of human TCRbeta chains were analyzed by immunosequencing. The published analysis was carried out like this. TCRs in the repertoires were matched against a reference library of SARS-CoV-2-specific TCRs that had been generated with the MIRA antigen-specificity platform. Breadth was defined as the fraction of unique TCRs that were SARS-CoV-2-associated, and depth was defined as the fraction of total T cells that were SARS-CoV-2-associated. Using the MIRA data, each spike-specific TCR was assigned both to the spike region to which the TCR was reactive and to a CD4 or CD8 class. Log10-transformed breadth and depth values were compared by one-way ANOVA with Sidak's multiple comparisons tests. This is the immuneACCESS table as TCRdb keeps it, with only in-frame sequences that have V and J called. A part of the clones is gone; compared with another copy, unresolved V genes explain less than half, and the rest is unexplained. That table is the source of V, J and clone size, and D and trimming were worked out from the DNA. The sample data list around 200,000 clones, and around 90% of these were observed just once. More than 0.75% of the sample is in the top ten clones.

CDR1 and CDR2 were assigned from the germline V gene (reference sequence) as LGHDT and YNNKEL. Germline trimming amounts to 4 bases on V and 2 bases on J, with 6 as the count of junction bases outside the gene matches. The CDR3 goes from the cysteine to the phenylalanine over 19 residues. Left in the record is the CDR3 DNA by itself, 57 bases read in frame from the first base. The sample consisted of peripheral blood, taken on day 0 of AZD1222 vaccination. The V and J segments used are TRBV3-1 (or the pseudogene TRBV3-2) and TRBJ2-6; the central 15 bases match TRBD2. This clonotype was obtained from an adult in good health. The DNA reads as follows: TGTGCCAGCAGCCCTTGGACTAGCGGGAGGGCCGCTGGGGCCAACGTCCTGACTTTC. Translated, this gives CASSPWTSGRAAGANVLTF.